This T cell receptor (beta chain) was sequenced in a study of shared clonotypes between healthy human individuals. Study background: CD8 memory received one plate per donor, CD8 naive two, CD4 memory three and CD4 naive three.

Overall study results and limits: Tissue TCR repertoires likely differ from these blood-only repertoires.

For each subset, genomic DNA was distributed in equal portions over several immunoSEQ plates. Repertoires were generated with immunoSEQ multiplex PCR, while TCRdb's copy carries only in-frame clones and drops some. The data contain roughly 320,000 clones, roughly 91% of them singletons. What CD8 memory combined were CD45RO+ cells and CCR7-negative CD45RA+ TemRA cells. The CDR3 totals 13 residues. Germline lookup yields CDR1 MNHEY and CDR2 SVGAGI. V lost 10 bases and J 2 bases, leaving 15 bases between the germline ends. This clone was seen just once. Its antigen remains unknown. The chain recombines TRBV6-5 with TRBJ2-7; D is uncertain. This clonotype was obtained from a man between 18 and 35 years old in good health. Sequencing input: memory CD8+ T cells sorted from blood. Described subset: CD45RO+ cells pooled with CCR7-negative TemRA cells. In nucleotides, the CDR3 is TGTGCCATCACCACGGACGGTACCTACGAGCAGTACTTC. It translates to CAITTDGTYEQYF.